What follows describes a single T cell receptor beta chain. Antigen: not known. The source material, roughly 18-32 mg of unsorted bulk tissue, was used to co-extract RNA and DNA. These data come from a study of tumor-infiltrating lymphocytes in primary liver carcinoma. Study-level findings and limits: Compared with blood, tumor repertoires held significantly more in their top 250 clones.

Synthesis of TCR beta cDNA was carried out from around 540 ng total RNA with a constant-region primer. Slightly modified ARM-PCR, run as three nested multiplex PCR rounds, produced the TCR beta libraries. TRBV1-TRBV30 forward primers paired with a C-beta reverse primer were used in the first two PCR rounds, which ran roughly 9 cycles each. TCRdb independently ran MiXCR on the multiplex PCR reads; one entry per CDR3 protein. Here the sample spans some 40,000 distinct CDR3 sequences, approximately 71% being singletons. CDR1 and CDR2 (germline): SGHAT, FQNNGV. V lost 6 bases to trimming and J lost 12 bases, with 20 bases between them. This CDR3 comprises 13 residues.

The source of this sequence is a man between 35 and 55 years old with primary liver carcinoma and hepatitis B virus infection. This chain connects TRBV11-2 to TRBJ1-2; D call uncertain. The sample comprised tumor-adjacent normal liver tissue. The CDR3 reads CASSSAGGSGHTF. DNA for the CDR3: TGTGCCAGCAGTTCCGCCGGAGGCTCCGGCCACACCTTC.